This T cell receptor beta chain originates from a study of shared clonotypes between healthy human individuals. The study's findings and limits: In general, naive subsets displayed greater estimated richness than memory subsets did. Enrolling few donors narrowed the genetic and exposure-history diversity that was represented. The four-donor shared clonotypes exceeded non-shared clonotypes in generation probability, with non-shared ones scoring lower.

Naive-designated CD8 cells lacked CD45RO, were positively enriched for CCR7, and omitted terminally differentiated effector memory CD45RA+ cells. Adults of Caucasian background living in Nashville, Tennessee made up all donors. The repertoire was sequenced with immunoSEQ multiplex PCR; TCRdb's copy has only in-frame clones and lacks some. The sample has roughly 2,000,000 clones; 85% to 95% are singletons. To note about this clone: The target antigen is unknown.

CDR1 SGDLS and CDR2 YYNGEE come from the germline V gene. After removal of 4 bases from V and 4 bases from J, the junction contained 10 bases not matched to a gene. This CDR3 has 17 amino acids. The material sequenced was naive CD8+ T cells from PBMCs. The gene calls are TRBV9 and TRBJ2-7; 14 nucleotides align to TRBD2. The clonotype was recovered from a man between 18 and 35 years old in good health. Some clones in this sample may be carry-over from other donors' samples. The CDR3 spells CASSTSTGTSGSYEQYF. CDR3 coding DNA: TGTGCCAGCAGCACGTCGACCGGGACTAGCGGGAGTTACGAGCAGTACTTC.